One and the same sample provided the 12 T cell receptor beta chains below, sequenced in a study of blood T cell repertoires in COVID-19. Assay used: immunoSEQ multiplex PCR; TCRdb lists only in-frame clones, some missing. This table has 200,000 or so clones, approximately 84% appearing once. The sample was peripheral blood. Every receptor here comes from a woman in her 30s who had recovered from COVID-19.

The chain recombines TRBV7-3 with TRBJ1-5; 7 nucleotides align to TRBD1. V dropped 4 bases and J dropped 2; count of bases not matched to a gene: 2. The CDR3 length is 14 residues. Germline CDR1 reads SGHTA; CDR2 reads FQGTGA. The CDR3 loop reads CASSYTGGNQPQHF. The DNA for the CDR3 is TGTGCCAGCAGCTATACAGGGGGCAATCAGCCCCAGCATTTT. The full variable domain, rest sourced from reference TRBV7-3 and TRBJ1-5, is GAGVSQTPSNKVTEKGKYVELRCDPISGHTALYWYRQSLGQGPEFLIYFQGTGAADDSGLPNDRFFAVRPEGSVSTLKIQRTERGDSAVYLCASSYTGGNQPQHFGDGTRLSIL.

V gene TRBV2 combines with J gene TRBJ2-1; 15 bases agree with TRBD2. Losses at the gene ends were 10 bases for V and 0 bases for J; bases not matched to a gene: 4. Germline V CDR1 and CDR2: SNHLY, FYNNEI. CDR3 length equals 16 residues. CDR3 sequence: CATGLAGGSSYNEQFF. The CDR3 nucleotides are TGTGCCACTGGACTAGCGGGAGGGAGCTCCTACAATGAGCAGTTCTTC.

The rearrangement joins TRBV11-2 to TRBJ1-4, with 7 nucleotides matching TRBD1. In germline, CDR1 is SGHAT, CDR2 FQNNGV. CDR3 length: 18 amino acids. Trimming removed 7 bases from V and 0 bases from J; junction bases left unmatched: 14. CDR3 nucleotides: TGTGCCAGCAAGCCGACAGGGAGGATGATCGCAACTAATGAAAAACTGTTTTTT. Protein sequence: CASKPTGRMIATNEKLFF.

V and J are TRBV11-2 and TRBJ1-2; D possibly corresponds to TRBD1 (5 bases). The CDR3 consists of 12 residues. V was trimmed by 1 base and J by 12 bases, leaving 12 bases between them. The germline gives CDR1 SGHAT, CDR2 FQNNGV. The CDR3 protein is CASSLVGGADTF. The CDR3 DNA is TGTGCCAGCAGCTTAGTCGGCGGGGCAGACACCTTC.

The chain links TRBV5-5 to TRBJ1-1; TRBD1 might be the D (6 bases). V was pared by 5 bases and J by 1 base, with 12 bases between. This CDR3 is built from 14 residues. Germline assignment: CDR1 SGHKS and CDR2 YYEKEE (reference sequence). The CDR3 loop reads CASSPQGSNTEAFF. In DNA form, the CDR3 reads TGTGCCAGCAGTCCACAGGGTTCGAACACTGAAGCTTTCTTT.

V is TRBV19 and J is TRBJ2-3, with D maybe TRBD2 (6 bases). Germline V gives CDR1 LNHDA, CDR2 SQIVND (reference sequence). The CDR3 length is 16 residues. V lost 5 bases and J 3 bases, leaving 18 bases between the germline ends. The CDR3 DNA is TGTGCCAGTAGTCAGGGTAGCGGCCGCACAACAGATACGCAGTATTTT. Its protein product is CASSQGSGRTTDTQYF. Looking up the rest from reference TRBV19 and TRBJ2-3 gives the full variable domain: DGGITQSPKYLFRKEGQNVTLSCEQNLNHDAMYWYRQDPGQGLRLIYYSQIVNDFQKGDIAEGYSVSREKKESFPLTVTSAQKNPTAFYLCASSQGSGRTTDTQYFGPGTRLTVL.

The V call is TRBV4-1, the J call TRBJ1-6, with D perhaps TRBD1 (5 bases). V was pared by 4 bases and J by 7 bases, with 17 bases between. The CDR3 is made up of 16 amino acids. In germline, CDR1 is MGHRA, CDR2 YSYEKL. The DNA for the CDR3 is TGCGCCAGCAGCCTAGCCAGGGCAGGGAAAAATTCACCCCTCCACTTT. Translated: CASSLARAGKNSPLHF.

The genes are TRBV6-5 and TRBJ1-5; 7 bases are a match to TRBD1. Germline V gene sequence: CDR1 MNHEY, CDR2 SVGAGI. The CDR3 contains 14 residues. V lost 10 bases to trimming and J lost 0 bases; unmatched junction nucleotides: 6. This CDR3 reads CATRTGYSNQPQHF. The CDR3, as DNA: TGTGCCACGCGGACAGGTTATAGCAATCAGCCCCAGCATTTT.

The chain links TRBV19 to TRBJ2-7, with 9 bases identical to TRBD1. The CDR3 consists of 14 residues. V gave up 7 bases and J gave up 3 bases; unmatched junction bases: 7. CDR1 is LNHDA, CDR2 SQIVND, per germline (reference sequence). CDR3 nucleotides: TGTGCCAGTAAAGCGGACAGGGGCGGCTACGAGCAGTACTTC. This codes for CASKADRGGYEQYF.

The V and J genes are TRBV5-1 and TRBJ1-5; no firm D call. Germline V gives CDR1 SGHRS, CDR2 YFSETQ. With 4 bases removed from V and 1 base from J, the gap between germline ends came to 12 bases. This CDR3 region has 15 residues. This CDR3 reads CASSPQAGSNQPQHF. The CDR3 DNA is TGCGCCAGCAGCCCCCAGGCAGGAAGCAATCAGCCCCAGCATTTT.

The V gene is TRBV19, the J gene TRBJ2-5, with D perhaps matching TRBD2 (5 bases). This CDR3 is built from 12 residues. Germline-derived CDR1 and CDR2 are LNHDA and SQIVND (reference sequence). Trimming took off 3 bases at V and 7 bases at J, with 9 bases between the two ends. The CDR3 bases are TGTGCCAGTAGTATGGGTGGAGGGACCCAGTACTTC. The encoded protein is CASSMGGGTQYF.

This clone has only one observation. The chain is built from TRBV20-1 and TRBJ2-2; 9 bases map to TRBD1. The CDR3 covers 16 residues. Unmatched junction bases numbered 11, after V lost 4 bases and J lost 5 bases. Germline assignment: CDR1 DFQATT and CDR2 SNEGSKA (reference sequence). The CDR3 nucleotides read TGCAGTGCTATTGATACCGGGACAGGGAAGACCGGGGAGCTGTTTTTT. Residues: CSAIDTGTGKTGELFF.